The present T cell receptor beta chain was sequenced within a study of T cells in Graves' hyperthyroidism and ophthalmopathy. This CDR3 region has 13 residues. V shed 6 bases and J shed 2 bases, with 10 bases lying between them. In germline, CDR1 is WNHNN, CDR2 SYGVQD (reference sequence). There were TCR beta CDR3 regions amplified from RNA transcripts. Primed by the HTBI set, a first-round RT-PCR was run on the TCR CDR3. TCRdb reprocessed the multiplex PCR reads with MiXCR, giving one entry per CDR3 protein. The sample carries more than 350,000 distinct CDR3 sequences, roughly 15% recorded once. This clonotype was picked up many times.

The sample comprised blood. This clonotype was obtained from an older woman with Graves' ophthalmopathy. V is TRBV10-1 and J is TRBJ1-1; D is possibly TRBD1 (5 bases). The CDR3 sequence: CASRRDLNTEAFF. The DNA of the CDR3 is TGCGCCAGCAGGAGGGACCTAAACACTGAAGCTTTCTTT.